This is a list of T cell receptor beta chains from one sample in a study of blood T cell repertoires in COVID-19. TCRdb's copy holds only in-frame clones and misses some; the assay was immunoSEQ multiplex PCR. The repertoire holds about 270,000 clones, with more than 80% as singletons. The sequencing input was PBMCs or T cells enriched from blood (not recorded which). Source of these receptors: a woman aged 25 to 39 with acute COVID-19. CDR3s include the opening cysteine and the closing phenylalanine or tryptophan. The D gene is left open where the match is weak. Where a row states a size, it is once, few, many or the class of an expanded clone; other rows omit it.

j_call v_call d_call clone_size cdr3_aa cdr3_nt
TRBJ2-1 TRBV7-9 TRBD2 NA CASSSLVGLAGREQFF TGTGCCAGCAGCTCTCTCGTCGGACTAGCGGGGCGGGAGCAGTTCTTC
TRBJ2-7 TRBV27 NA NA CASALGSPPYEQYF TGTGCCAGCGCCCTGGGCAGCCCCCCCTACGAGCAGTACTTC
TRBJ2-2 TRBV27 NA few CASSPTRTGELFF TGTGCCAGCAGTCCAACACGCACCGGGGAGCTGTTTTTT
TRBJ2-3 TRBV5-1 TRBD2 NA CASRTSGTDTQYF TGCGCCAGCCGGACTAGCGGCACAGATACGCAGTATTTT
TRBJ2-1 TRBV21-1 NA NA CASRPGSGIHNEQFF TGTGCCAGCAGACCGGGCTCAGGGATCCACAATGAGCAGTTCTTC
TRBJ2-1 TRBV6-5 NA NA CASRSPQAYNEQFF TGTGCCAGCAGGTCCCCTCAGGCCTACAATGAGCAGTTCTTC
TRBJ2-1 TRBV10-2 NA NA CASSEAPYYGGDYNEQFF TGCGCCAGCAGTGAGGCCCCCTACTATGGCGGGGATTACAATGAGCAGTTCTTC
TRBJ2-2 TRBV28 NA NA CASRTDSGGDTGELFF TGTGCCAGCAGGACCGATTCCGGGGGAGACACCGGGGAGCTGTTTTTT
TRBJ2-1 TRBV10-3 TRBD2 NA CAISETGTSGTYNEQFF TGTGCCATCAGTGAAACCGGGACTAGCGGGACCTACAATGAGCAGTTCTTC
TRBJ2-7 TRBV11-3 TRBD2 NA CARGSGRAPTYEQYF TGTGCCAGAGGTAGCGGGAGGGCCCCTACCTACGAGCAGTACTTC
TRBJ2-5 TRBV19 NA NA CASSHTFPETQYF TGTGCCAGTAGTCACACCTTCCCAGAGACCCAGTACTTC
TRBJ2-1 TRBV23-1 TRBD2 few CASITSGECNEQFF TGCGCCAGCATCACTAGCGGAGAGTGCAATGAGCAGTTCTTC
TRBJ2-1 TRBV6-5 TRBD1 NA CASSYLGQGSYNEQFF TGTGCCAGCAGTTACTTAGGACAGGGTTCCTACAATGAGCAGTTCTTC
TRBJ1-5 TRBV27 NA NA CASSLSWASNQPQHF TGTGCCAGCAGTTTATCGTGGGCCAGTAATCAGCCCCAGCATTTT
TRBJ2-3 TRBV5-1 TRBD1 NA CASSLGGTGSTDTQYF TGCGCCAGCAGCTTGGGTGGGACAGGGTCCACAGATACGCAGTATTTT
TRBJ1-6 TRBV28 NA NA CASNPGTTDSPLHF TGTGCCAGCAATCCCGGGACTACAGATTCACCCCTCCACTTT
TRBJ1-6 TRBV28 NA NA CASSQELGVPLHF TGTGCCAGCAGCCAAGAACTCGGGGTACCCCTCCACTTT
TRBJ2-3 TRBV27 TRBD2 NA CASSFGTSGLVTQYF TGTGCCAGCAGTTTCGGGACTAGCGGGTTAGTTACGCAGTATTTT
TRBJ1-5 TRBV18 NA NA CASSPTRASNQPQHF TGTGCCAGCTCACCCACCAGGGCAAGCAATCAGCCCCAGCATTTT
TRBJ2-1 TRBV18 NA NA CASSQGPGGYNEQFF TGTGCCAGCTCGCAAGGTCCTGGAGGCTACAATGAGCAGTTCTTC
TRBJ2-3 TRBV28 TRBD2 NA CASSFGTSGSTDTQYF TGTGCCAGCAGTTTTGGAACTAGCGGGAGCACAGATACGCAGTATTTT
TRBJ1-2 TRBV19 NA NA CASNCYTF TGTGCCAGTAACTGCTACACCTTC
TRBJ2-1 TRBV9 TRBD2 NA CASSGPTSGSRSEQFF TGTGCCAGCAGCGGACCTACTAGCGGGAGTCGTAGTGAGCAGTTCTTC
TRBJ2-1 TRBV28 NA NA CASTGRAGQGLTSGRSNEQFF TGTGCCAGCACCGGCCGGGCGGGACAGGGGTTAACTAGCGGGAGATCCAATGAGCAGTTCTTC
TRBJ2-7 TRBV11-2 TRBD1 NA CASSYTGTGGAWQYF TGTGCCAGCAGCTATACCGGGACAGGGGGCGCATGGCAGTACTTC
TRBJ2-7 TRBV6-5 TRBD2 NA CASSYGGLAGVEQYF TGTGCCAGCAGTTACGGCGGACTAGCGGGAGTTGAGCAGTACTTC
TRBJ2-5 TRBV25-1 NA NA CASRDAGSGETQYF TGTGCCAGCCGTGACGCGGGTTCGGGAGAGACCCAGTACTTC
TRBJ2-3 TRBV2 TRBD2 NA CASSDGTRSTDTQYF TGTGCCAGCAGTGACGGGACTAGGAGCACAGATACGCAGTATTTT
TRBJ1-1 TRBV19 NA NA CASTEQVMNTEAFF TGTGCCAGTACCGAACAGGTAATGAACACTGAAGCTTTCTTT
TRBJ2-7 TRBV5-1 NA NA CASSLVGTNSYEQYF TGCGCCAGCAGCTTGGTTGGGACAAATTCGTACGAGCAGTACTTC
TRBJ2-7 TRBV3-1/TRBV3-2 NA NA CASTGSASMYF TGTGCCAGCACCGGGAGCGCCTCTATGTACTTC
TRBJ1-2 TRBV28 TRBD1 few CASITGGAVAYTF TGTGCCAGCATCACAGGGGGCGCGGTTGCCTACACCTTC
TRBJ1-2 TRBV12-3/TRBV12-4 NA NA CASKPPGNYGYTF TGTGCCAGCAAACCCCCGGGTAACTATGGCTACACCTTC
TRBJ1-2 TRBV6-2/TRBV6-3 NA NA CASSYRDTNYGYTF TGTGCCAGCAGTTACCGGGACACCAACTATGGCTACACCTTC
TRBJ1-3 TRBV7-9 NA NA CASSLGEGFSGNTIYF TGTGCCAGCAGCTTAGGTGAGGGCTTCTCTGGAAACACCATATATTTT
TRBJ2-7 TRBV18 TRBD2 NA CASSPALAGDDEQYF TGTGCCAGCTCACCAGCGCTAGCGGGAGATGACGAGCAGTACTTC
TRBJ2-3 TRBV11-2 TRBD2 NA CASSFTSGSPDTQYF TGTGCCAGCAGCTTCACTAGCGGGAGCCCAGATACGCAGTATTTT
TRBJ2-7 TRBV4-1 TRBD1 NA CASSQGTGGAYEQYF TGCGCCAGCAGCCAAGGGACAGGGGGCGCCTACGAGCAGTACTTC
TRBJ2-3 TRBV6-4 NA NA CASRLVGGLTDTQYF TGTGCCAGCAGACTAGTGGGGGGTCTGACAGATACGCAGTATTTT
TRBJ2-7 TRBV2 NA NA CASRESQGPFEQYF TGTGCCAGCAGGGAATCCCAGGGGCCGTTCGAGCAGTACTTC
TRBJ2-7 TRBV9 TRBD2 NA CASSVEGSGSSYEQYF TGTGCCAGCAGCGTAGAAGGTAGCGGGAGCTCCTACGAGCAGTACTTC